These T cell receptor beta chains were read from a single sample in a study of OX40 agonist ivuxolimab in advanced cancers. TCRdb's table, derived via immunoSEQ multiplex PCR, lists solely in-frame clones and lacks some. This sample has around 40,000 clones, with approximately 86% found just once. Specimen: CD4+ or CD8+ T cells sorted from blood, collected in a trial of the OX40 agonist ivuxolimab. These receptors were obtained from an adult with an advanced solid tumor such as melanoma, head and neck, liver or kidney cancer. The CDR3 runs from the conserved cysteine through the conserved F or W. Fields, in order: CDR3 DNA, CDR3 protein, J gene, clone size, D gene, V gene. D genes are given only for firm matches. Rows may omit the clone size; those that give it use once, few, many or a size class.

CDR3 DNA: TGTGCCAGCAGTTTAGCCGGGACCGCCGTCGGGGAAAAACTGTTTTTT
CDR3 protein: CASSLAGTAVGEKLFF
J gene: TRBJ1-4
clone size: NA
D gene: NA
V gene: TRBV27

CDR3 DNA: TGTGCCACCCGGCAGGGGTATCTGGGTCAGCCCCAGCATTTT
CDR3 protein: CATRQGYLGQPQHF
J gene: TRBJ1-5
clone size: NA
D gene: NA
V gene: TRBV28

CDR3 DNA: TGTGCCAGCAGCTTAGTGCCCACCAGTTTCGAGACCCAGTACTTC
CDR3 protein: CASSLVPTSFETQYF
J gene: TRBJ2-5
clone size: NA
D gene: NA
V gene: TRBV11-1

CDR3 DNA: TGTGCCAGCAGCTTATCGACAGGCCCGGAGACCCAGTACTTC
CDR3 protein: CASSLSTGPETQYF
J gene: TRBJ2-5
clone size: NA
D gene: NA
V gene: TRBV7-3

CDR3 DNA: TGTGCCAGCAGCTTGCCAGCCTCTCAAGAGACCCAGTACTTC
CDR3 protein: CASSLPASQETQYF
J gene: TRBJ2-5
clone size: NA
D gene: NA
V gene: TRBV5-6

CDR3 DNA: TGTGCCAGCAGTTTATTTCCCCCGAACACTGAAGCTTTCTTT
CDR3 protein: CASSLFPPNTEAFF
J gene: TRBJ1-1
clone size: NA
D gene: NA
V gene: TRBV27

CDR3 DNA: TGTGCCAGCAGCTTAGGAGGCTATGGCTACACCTTC
CDR3 protein: CASSLGGYGYTF
J gene: TRBJ1-2
clone size: NA
D gene: NA
V gene: TRBV7-9

CDR3 DNA: TGCAGCTCCCGACAGGGGGAAGGGGAGACCCAGTACTTC
CDR3 protein: CSSRQGEGETQYF
J gene: TRBJ2-5
clone size: NA
D gene: TRBD1
V gene: TRBV29-1

CDR3 DNA: TGCGCCAGCAGCCAAGAAGGGACACTTTACAATGAGCAGTTCTTC
CDR3 protein: CASSQEGTLYNEQFF
J gene: TRBJ2-1
clone size: NA
D gene: NA
V gene: TRBV4-3

CDR3 DNA: TGTGCCAGCAGTTACTCGAGTCAGGCGGCCTACGAGCAGTACTTC
CDR3 protein: CASSYSSQAAYEQYF
J gene: TRBJ2-7
clone size: NA
D gene: NA
V gene: TRBV6-5

CDR3 DNA: TGTGCCAGCAGCTCCGGGACTAGCTTCAATGAGCAGTTCTTC
CDR3 protein: CASSSGTSFNEQFF
J gene: TRBJ2-1
clone size: NA
D gene: TRBD2
V gene: TRBV2

CDR3 DNA: TGTGCCAGCTCACCAGGGACAGGGGATTTCAAAAACATTCAGTACTTC
CDR3 protein: CASSPGTGDFKNIQYF
J gene: TRBJ2-4
clone size: NA
D gene: TRBD1
V gene: TRBV18

CDR3 DNA: TGTGCCAGCAGTGAAGCAGGGGGGGGGAAGACGAACACCGGGGAGCTGTTTTTT
CDR3 protein: CASSEAGGGKTNTGELFF
J gene: TRBJ2-2
clone size: NA
D gene: NA
V gene: TRBV6-1

CDR3 DNA: TGCGCCAGCAGCCCGAGGGGGGGAAGTCAGCCCCAGCATTTT
CDR3 protein: CASSPRGGSQPQHF
J gene: TRBJ1-5
clone size: once
D gene: NA
V gene: TRBV4-1

CDR3 DNA: TGTGCCAGCAGCCCGGGCGGGGGGGAGACCCAGTACTTC
CDR3 protein: CASSPGGGETQYF
J gene: TRBJ2-5
clone size: NA
D gene: TRBD2
V gene: TRBV6-5

CDR3 DNA: TGTGCCAGCAGACTGGGTCCTGGGGCCAACGTCCTGACTTTC
CDR3 protein: CASRLGPGANVLTF
J gene: TRBJ2-6
clone size: NA
D gene: NA
V gene: TRBV27

CDR3 DNA: TGTGCCAGCAGCCCCCCGGCGGGGGCAGGACCCCAGCATTTT
CDR3 protein: CASSPPAGAGPQHF
J gene: TRBJ1-5
clone size: NA
D gene: NA
V gene: TRBV7-8

CDR3 DNA: TGTGCCAGCAGCCAAGACGCGATGGCAGTAGATCAGCCCCAGCATTTT
CDR3 protein: CASSQDAMAVDQPQHF
J gene: TRBJ1-5
clone size: once
D gene: NA
V gene: TRBV4-2

CDR3 DNA: TGTGCCAGTAGTGACAGGGGTGGAAACACCATATATTTT
CDR3 protein: CASSDRGGNTIYF
J gene: TRBJ1-3
clone size: NA
D gene: TRBD1
V gene: TRBV19